Following are 30 T cell receptor beta chains from one sample sequenced in a study of T cell responses to AZD1222 COVID-19 vaccine. Profiling relied on immunoSEQ multiplex PCR, and the TCRdb table lists in-frame clones only, not all of them. The sample has fewer than 150,000 clones, about 85% seen once. The material was peripheral blood, obtained on day 0 of AZD1222 vaccination. The receptors were gathered from an adult in good health.

DNA for the CDR3: TGTGCCAGCAGTCCGACAGCGAATAGCAATCAGCCCCAGCATTTT. Encoded protein: CASSPTANSNQPQHF. The V gene is TRBV27, the J gene TRBJ1-5; perhaps TRBD1 as D (5 bases). CDR1 and CDR2 from the germline V gene are MNHEY and SMNVEV (reference sequence). The V and J ends lost 5 bases and 0 bases respectively, with 11 bases between them. This CDR3 spans 15 amino acids.

This clone was seen only a few times. The V call is TRBV7-2, the J call TRBJ2-3, with a possible D match to TRBD1 (5 bases). Between the trimmed V and J ends, which lost 6 bases and 3 bases, there was a span of 13 bases. CDR3 length: 14 amino acids. Looked up from germline, CDR1 is SGHTA and CDR2 is FQGNSA. The CDR3 sequence is CASRSGRVTDTQYF. CDR3 nucleotide sequence: TGTGCCAGCAGGTCGGGCAGGGTAACAGATACGCAGTATTTT.

This clone was seen more than once but under ten times. The J gene is TRBJ1-5, the V gene TRBV27; D gene ambiguous. This CDR3 region has 16 residues. Germline loops: CDR1 MNHEY, CDR2 SMNVEV (reference sequence). Trimming took 0 bases from V and 0 from J, leaving 9 bases between them. Here the CDR3 reads CASSLSGFYSNQPQHF. The CDR3 DNA reads as TGTGCCAGCAGTTTATCGGGATTCTATAGCAATCAGCCCCAGCATTTT.

The chain links TRBV5-5 to TRBJ2-1; 9 nucleotides match TRBD1. The CDR3 is 14 amino acids. CDR1 SGHKS and CDR2 YYEKEE come from the germline V gene (reference sequence). Losses at the gene ends were 4 bases for V and 14 bases for J; bases not matched to a gene: 13. Here the CDR3 reads CASSPLKTGGLKFF. In nucleotides, the CDR3 is TGTGCCAGCAGCCCCCTAAAGACAGGGGGACTAAAGTTCTTC.

CDR3 region: CASSFQQGLYNEQFF. The CDR3 DNA is TGTGCCAGCAGCTTTCAACAGGGACTCTACAATGAGCAGTTCTTC. V is TRBV5-6 and J is TRBJ2-1, with D perhaps TRBD1 or TRBD2 (6 bases each). This CDR3 is 15 amino acids long. Germline V gene lookup returns CDR1 SGHDT and CDR2 YYEEEE. V lost 2 bases to trimming and J lost 3 bases, with 12 bases between them. Supplemented by reference TRBV5-6 and TRBJ2-1, the full variable domain reads DAGVTQSPTHLIKTRGQQVTLRCSPKSGHDTVSWYQQALGQGPQFIFQYYEEEERQRGNFPDRFSGHQFPNYSSELNVNALLLGDSALYLCASSFQQGLYNEQFFGPGTRLTVL.

The DNA of the CDR3 is TGTGCCAGCAGCGACGACCTATACAGGGCCCAGCAGCATTTT. Protein: CASSDDLYRAQQHF. V is TRBV7-9 and J is TRBJ1-5, with a tentative D call TRBD1 (6 bases). Deletions cut 5 bases from V and 13 bases from J, with 21 bases between. The CDR3 is 14 residues long. The V gene's germline CDR1 is SEHNR and CDR2 FQNEAQ (reference sequence).

This clone was picked up a small number of times. The sample carries other DNA sequences with the same CDR3. This chain joins TRBV20-1 and TRBJ1-3; D is unclear. The germline V gene has CDR1 DFQATT and CDR2 SNEGSKA (reference sequence). There are 11 residues in the CDR3. The ends were cut back, 6 bases at V and 3 bases at J, with 6 bases in the middle. The CDR3 DNA sequence: TGCAGTGCCACAGATGGAAACACCATATATTTT. This sequence encodes CSATDGNTIYF.

The chain combines TRBV5-4 with TRBJ1-1, with D unresolved. The CDR3 is made up of 14 amino acids. V lost 3 bases to trimming and J lost 2 bases, with 11 bases between them. The germline CDR1 and CDR2 sequences are SGHNT and YYREEE (reference sequence). CDR3 sequence: CASSSHSFNTEAFF. CDR3 DNA sequence: TGTGCCAGCAGCTCACACAGTTTCAACACTGAAGCTTTCTTT.

The chain has TRBV19 and TRBJ1-5; D is possibly TRBD1 (5 bases). Germline V gives CDR1 LNHDA, CDR2 SQIVND (reference sequence). The V end lost 1 base, the J end lost 1 base, and 5 bases lay between the germline ends. The CDR3 consists of 14 residues. DNA of the CDR3: TGTGCCAGTAGTATAGGACAGAGCAATCAGCCCCAGCATTTT. This gives the protein CASSIGQSNQPQHF.

The V call is TRBV5-5, the J call TRBJ2-7, with TRBD1 matching over 8 bases. CDR3 length: 15 amino acids. Germline trimming cut 1 base from V and 9 bases from J; bases unmatched to any gene: 12. Germline V gene lookup returns CDR1 SGHKS and CDR2 YYEKEE (reference sequence). This CDR3 is CASSLQHSGGGRQYF. In DNA, the CDR3 is TGTGCCAGCAGCTTGCAACATTCAGGGGGCGGCCGGCAGTACTTC.

The chain links TRBV28 to TRBJ1-6; D perhaps matches TRBD1 (5 bases). Per germline, CDR1 MDHEN and CDR2 SYDVKM. CDR3 length: 16 residues. The V gene lost 3 bases and the J gene lost 6 bases, with 15 bases spanning the gap. The CDR3 nucleotides are TGTGCCAGCAGTTTGGTCCAGGGCGGGGCTAATTCACCCCTCCACTTT. Its translation: CASSLVQGGANSPLHF.

About this clone: It is unclear where the CDR3 begins or ends on the DNA, so no DNA is shown, and the CDR3 is as TCRdb lists it. This sequence joins TRBV6-4 and TRBJ2-2; the table calls TRBD1, which could not be checked here. The CDR3 has 14 residues if both end residues are counted. CDR1 MRHNA and CDR2 SNTAGT come from the germline V gene. The chain's CDR3 is CASSQGYFGEELFF.

The chain employs TRBV6-5 and TRBJ2-1; 11 nucleotides agree with TRBD2. The germline CDR1 and CDR2 sequences are MNHEY and SVGAGI. The CDR3 runs 14 residues. The trim removed 6 bases at V and 13 bases at J, leaving 11 bases unmatched. The CDR3 coding sequence is TGTGCCAGCAGACGCCCGGGACTAGCGGAGGGACAGTTCTTC. Residues: CASRRPGLAEGQFF.

The CDR3 nucleotides read TGTGCCCCATATGGAGATTCCTATGGCTACACCTTC. Its protein is CAPYGDSYGYTF. The chain combines TRBV24-1 with TRBJ1-2; D is unresolved. Looked up from germline, CDR1 is KGHDR and CDR2 is SFDVKD. Trimming shortened V by 12 bases and J by 4 bases, and 14 bases separated the two germline ends. The CDR3 totals 12 residues.

J is TRBJ2-5 and V is TRBV28; 13 bases are a match to TRBD2. Germline V lookup: CDR1 MDHEN, CDR2 SYDVKM. The CDR3 is 20 residues long. J gave up 2 bases and V 3 bases, and 15 bases lay outside the gene matches. In nucleotides, the CDR3 is TGTGCCAGCAGTTTCAGTTGGACTAGCGGGGGCCAACAGATTCAAGAGACCCAGTACTTC. The encoded protein is CASSFSWTSGGQQIQETQYF.

The chain combines TRBV2 with TRBJ1-5, with no clear D. V was pared by 1 base and J by 7 bases, with 5 bases between. The germline V gene has CDR1 SNHLY and CDR2 FYNNEI. This CDR3 region has 12 residues. In nucleotides, the CDR3 is TGTGCCAGCAGTGAAGAGGAGCAGCCCCAGCATTTT. Protein: CASSEEEQPQHF.

This clone occurred a few times. One end of the junction is discordant with germline, which a read error may explain. The rearrangement uses TRBV27 and TRBJ1-1, with unresolved D. Per the germline V gene, CDR1 is MNHEY and CDR2 is SMNVEV (reference sequence). The CDR3 is 14 amino acids. The chain's CDR3 is CASSFRSVNTEAFF. CDR3 coding DNA: TGTGCCAGCAGTTTTCGGAGCGTGAATACTGAAGCTTTCTTT.

This chain connects TRBV28 to TRBJ1-5; no clear D gene. Trimming stripped 5 bases from V and 11 bases from J, with 25 bases between. CDR1 and CDR2 from the germline V gene are MDHEN and SYDVKM. This CDR3 is 16 amino acids long. The CDR3: CASSPYLSGSGLAQHF. DNA of the CDR3: TGTGCCAGCAGTCCTTATTTATCGGGATCGGGTTTGGCCCAGCATTTT.

CDR3: CASSPRATDTQYF. The CDR3 DNA reads as TGTGCCAGCAGCCCAAGGGCGACAGATACGCAGTATTTT. The rearrangement links TRBV3-1 (or the pseudogene TRBV3-2) to TRBJ2-3; D is unresolved. Looked up from germline, CDR1 is LGHDT and CDR2 is YNNKEL (reference sequence). This CDR3 is 13 amino acids long. Deletions cut 4 bases from V and 3 bases from J, with 8 bases between.

CDR3 in DNA: TGTGCCAGCAGCGGGTTAGGGGTAGGCTCACCCCTCCACTTT. It specifies CASSGLGVGSPLHF. The chain couples TRBV7-6 to TRBJ1-6, with D possibly matching TRBD1 (5 bases). The CDR3 extends over 14 amino acids. Germline V gene data show CDR1 as SGHVS and CDR2 as FNYEAQ. Trimming left V 5 bases short and J 10 bases short, with 15 bases between.

The V gene is TRBV9, the J gene TRBJ1-3; D is unresolved. The V and J ends lost 0 bases and 0 bases respectively, with 10 bases between them. CDR1 and CDR2 from the germline V gene are SGDLS and YYNGEE. The CDR3 is 16 amino acids. The CDR3 protein is CASSVVASFSGNTIYF. The CDR3 DNA is TGTGCCAGCAGCGTAGTTGCGTCCTTCTCTGGAAACACCATATATTTT.

The genes are TRBV30 and TRBJ1-2; D gene uncertain. The V and J ends lost 2 bases and 0 bases respectively, with 7 bases between them. CDR3 length: 13 amino acids. CDR1 GTSNPN and CDR2 SVGIG come from the germline V gene (reference sequence). CDR3 coding DNA: TGTGCCTGGAGTCTGACCTCTAACTATGGCTACACCTTC. Encoded protein: CAWSLTSNYGYTF. Full variable domain (outside the CDR3, taken from reference TRBV30 and TRBJ1-2): SQTIHQWPATLVQPVGSPLSLECTVEGTSNPNLYWYRQAAGRGLQLLFYSVGIGQISSEVPQNLSASRPQDRQFILSSKKLLLSDSGFYLCAWSLTSNYGYTFGSGTRLTVV.

The rearrangement joins TRBV30 to TRBJ1-3, with D hard to call. Trimming took off 2 bases at V and 0 bases at J, with 11 bases between the two ends. The CDR3 has 15 amino acids. CDR1 and CDR2 (germline): GTSNPN, SVGIG (reference sequence). CDR3 amino acids: CAWSMVEGSGNTIYF. For the CDR3, the DNA is TGTGCCTGGAGTATGGTCGAAGGCTCTGGAAACACCATATATTTT.

The chain joins TRBV28 to TRBJ2-6; the D gene is possibly TRBD1 (5 bases). CDR3 length equals 14 residues. Deletions cut 11 bases from V and 2 bases from J, with 13 bases between. CDR1 is MDHEN and CDR2 is SYDVKM in the germline V gene. CDR3 sequence (DNA): TGTGCCTGCCTCTCCAGGGCTGGGGCCAACGTCCTGACTTTC. Its translation: CACLSRAGANVLTF.

This rearrangement joins TRBV7-6 to TRBJ2-7; 11 bases match TRBD2. V gave up 2 bases and J gave up 6 bases; unmatched junction bases: 6. The CDR3 contains 15 residues. Germline CDR1 reads SGHVS; CDR2 reads FNYEAQ. The CDR3 protein is CASSLIAGGFSEQYF. The CDR3 DNA reads TGTGCCAGCAGCTTAATAGCGGGGGGGTTTTCCGAGCAGTACTTC.

This clone was found a few times. This chain uses TRBV5-1 with TRBJ2-3; 11 bases map to TRBD1. Looked up from germline, CDR1 is SGHRS and CDR2 is YFSETQ. CDR3 size: 16 residues. Trimming cost V 4 bases and J 2 bases; bases outside gene matches: 6. The CDR3 nucleotides are TGCGCCAGCAGCGGAGGGACAGGGGGACCCACAGATACGCAGTATTTT. It is translated as CASSGGTGGPTDTQYF. Looking up the rest from reference TRBV5-1 and TRBJ2-3 gives the full variable domain: KAGVTQTPRYLIKTRGQQVTLSCSPISGHRSVSWYQQTPGQGLQFLFEYFSETQRNKGNFPGRFSGRQFSNSRSEMNVSTLELGDSALYLCASSGGTGGPTDTQYFGPGTRLTVL.

The J gene is TRBJ1-3, the V gene TRBV6-5, with D possibly matching TRBD1 (5 bases). The V and J ends lost 6 bases and 4 bases respectively, with 13 bases between them. The CDR3 length is 14 residues. From germline, CDR1 is MNHEY and CDR2 SVGAGI. For the CDR3, the DNA is TGTGCCAGCAGAAGGCAGGGTCACGGAAACACCATATATTTT. Translation gives CASRRQGHGNTIYF.

The chain carries TRBV15 and TRBJ2-7; 8 bases map to TRBD1. This CDR3 spans 13 amino acids. Germline lookup yields CDR1 LNHNV and CDR2 YYDKDF (reference sequence). V lost 3 bases to trimming and J lost 5 bases; unmatched junction nucleotides: 3. DNA for the CDR3: TGTGCCACCAGCAGGGCGGGACAGGACGAGCAGTACTTC. Protein product: CATSRAGQDEQYF.

The CDR3 loop is CASRGQGKESEQYF. The CDR3 DNA reads TGTGCCAGCAGGGGACAGGGTAAGGAAAGCGAGCAGTACTTC. The chain carries TRBV2 and TRBJ2-7, with 9 positions matching TRBD1. The V gene's germline CDR1 is SNHLY and CDR2 FYNNEI. The V gene end was trimmed by 6 bases and the J gene end by 6 bases; junction bases not matched to a gene: 9. CDR3 length: 14 residues.

This clone was recorded once. CDR3 coding DNA: TGTGCCTGGAGTAATAACGGACATCACACCTTC. It translates to CAWSNNGHHTF. V gene TRBV30 combines with J gene TRBJ1-2; D is possibly TRBD1 (5 bases). Per germline, CDR1 GTSNPN and CDR2 SVGIG (reference sequence). This CDR3 has 11 amino acids. V lost 2 bases to trimming and J lost 12 bases, with 13 bases between them.